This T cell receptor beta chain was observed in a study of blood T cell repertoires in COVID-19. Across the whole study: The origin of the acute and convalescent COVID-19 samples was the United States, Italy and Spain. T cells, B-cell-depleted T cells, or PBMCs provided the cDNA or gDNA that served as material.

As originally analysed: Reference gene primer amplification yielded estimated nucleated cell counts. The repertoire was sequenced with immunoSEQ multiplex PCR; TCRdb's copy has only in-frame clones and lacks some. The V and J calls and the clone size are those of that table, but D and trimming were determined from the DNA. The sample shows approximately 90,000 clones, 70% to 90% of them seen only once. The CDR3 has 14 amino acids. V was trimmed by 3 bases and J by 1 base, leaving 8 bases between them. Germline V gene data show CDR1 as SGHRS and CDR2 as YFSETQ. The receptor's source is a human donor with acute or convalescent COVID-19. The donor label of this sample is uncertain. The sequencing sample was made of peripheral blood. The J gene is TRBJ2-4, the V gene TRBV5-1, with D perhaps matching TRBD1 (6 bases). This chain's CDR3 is CASSSDRAKNIQYF. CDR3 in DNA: TGCGCCAGCAGCTCCGACAGGGCCAAAAACATTCAGTACTTC.